The entry that follows covers one TCR beta chain sequence. Its antigen is unknown. The CDR3 sequence is 12 residues long. The ends were cut back, 7 bases at V and 2 bases at J, with 9 bases in the middle. CDR1 SGHNT and CDR2 YYREEE come from the germline V gene (reference sequence). Sequenced by immunoSEQ multiplex PCR; TCRdb stores in-frame clones only, minus some. The table has about 41,000 clones, approximately 95% seen once; the top ten hold roughly 0.58%. These data belong to a study of graft-versus-host responses after intestinal transplantation. Study context: Transplants were multivisceral, liver-intestinal, or isolated intestinal. The whole recipient group had anti-thymocyte globulin induction followed by tacrolimus and steroids for roughly 3 years.

Findings and caveats of the study: Present in recipient marrow, GvH clones included some that appeared first in ileum or blood.

The origin of this receptor is a human donor who was the organ donor for an intestinal transplant. The input for sequencing was unstimulated CD8+ T cells sorted from spleen or lymph node cells, taken before transplant. The V gene is TRBV5-4, the J gene TRBJ2-5; D is undetermined. The CDR3 sequence is CASQGLQETQYF. For the CDR3, the DNA is TGTGCCAGCCAAGGGTTACAAGAGACCCAGTACTTC.